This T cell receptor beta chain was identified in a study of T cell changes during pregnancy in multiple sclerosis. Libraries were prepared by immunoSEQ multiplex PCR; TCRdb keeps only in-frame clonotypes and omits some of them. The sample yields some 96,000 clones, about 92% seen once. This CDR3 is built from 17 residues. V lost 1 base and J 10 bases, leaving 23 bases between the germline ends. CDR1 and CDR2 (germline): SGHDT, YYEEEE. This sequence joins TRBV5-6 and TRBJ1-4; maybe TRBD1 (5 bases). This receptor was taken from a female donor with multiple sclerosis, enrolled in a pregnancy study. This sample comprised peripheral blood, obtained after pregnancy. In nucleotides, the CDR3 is TGTGCCAGCAGCTTGTTCGCCGAAGGACAATATTGGGTAAAACTGTTTTTT. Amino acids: CASSLFAEGQYWVKLFF.